This TCR beta chain comes out of a study of blood T cell repertoires in COVID-19. This table comes from immunoSEQ multiplex PCR, and its TCRdb copy is limited to in-frame clones, with some not included. The sample comprises roughly 110,000 clones, more than 70% of which are singletons, and roughly 4% rests with the top ten. Germline CDR1 is LGHDT and CDR2 is YNNKEL (reference sequence). The CDR3 length is 14 residues. V lost 4 bases and J 3 bases, leaving 9 bases between the germline ends. The sequenced sample consisted of peripheral blood. This sequence originates from a man between 65 and 85 years old with acute or convalescent COVID-19. The chain recombines TRBV3-1 (or the pseudogene TRBV3-2) with TRBJ1-4; D is perhaps TRBD1 (6 bases). In DNA, the CDR3 is TGTGCCAGCAGCCGAAAGGGGGCTAATGAAAAACTGTTTTTT. Its protein is CASSRKGANEKLFF.